The table lists the clone carrying this T cell receptor beta chain with a few counts. Its antigen is unidentified. Trimming took 4 bases from V and 2 from J, leaving 17 bases between them. The CDR3 runs 16 residues. Germline assignment: CDR1 MNHNY and CDR2 SVGAGI (reference sequence). Vbeta (60) and Jbeta (13) primers were used in the PCR. The assay was immunoSEQ multiplex PCR, and TCRdb's table has in-frame clones only and misses some. Of approximately 55,000 clones listed, approximately 85% are singletons. The entry originates in a study of cytomegalovirus exposure and HLA in healthy donors. Study findings and constraints: Analyzed later, association rates of TCRs varied across HLA loci, with DRB1 most and HLA-C fewest. In a later analysis, at a false discovery rate of 0.05, 15,000 to 20,000 TCR beta sequences were associated with HLA alleles. Rarity held for most TCR sequences, but there were some public TCRs that occurred in many donors. Prediction of most subjects' HLA-A and HLA-B alleles by TCR beta sequences was reportedly accurate.

This TCR was recovered from a boy aged 5 to 17 in good health and CMV-seropositive. The rearrangement links TRBV6-6 to TRBJ2-5, with D perhaps matching TRBD2 (6 bases). The sample comprised PBMCs. The CDR3 sequence is CASSSLSGLFQETQYF. The DNA of the CDR3 is TGTGCCAGCAGTTCCCTTAGCGGCTTGTTTCAAGAGACCCAGTACTTC.